This TCR beta chain appears in the sequencing data of a study of blood T cells in healthy people across ages. Study at large: The capture of about one barcoded beta molecule per two T cells was achieved by template switching. The study's findings and limits: Among long-lived donors, naive CD4+ cells were more numerous and diversity higher than in aged donors.

For the second PCR, which ran for about 7 to 11 cycles, a sample-barcoded 5' primer and a J-beta primer mix were used. TCRdb reprocessed the 5' RACE reads with MiXCR, giving one entry per CDR3 protein. The table shows 650,000 to 700,000 distinct CDR3 sequences, with under 65% occurring only once. This clonotype was counted a few times. The target antigen is unknown. Trimming stripped 1 base from V and 3 bases from J, with 10 bases between. The CDR3 length is 15 residues. Germline CDR1 and CDR2: SGHDT and YYEEEE. This chain uses TRBV5-6 with TRBJ2-2; no reliable D call. The clonotype originates from a woman aged 80 or older in good health. The sequenced material came from blood. In DNA, the CDR3 is TGTGCCAGCAGCTTGCTGGACGGAGACACCGGGGAGCTGTTTTTT. Residues: CASSLLDGDTGELFF.